This TCR beta chain was identified during a study of cytomegalovirus exposure and HLA in healthy donors. Findings and limits, study-wide: Earlier analysis looked at TCR beta V segments, and most were productive about 90% or about 30% of the time.

Comments on this clone: The antigen remains unidentified.

PCR amplification relied on 60 Vbeta primers (plus 13 Jbeta primers). Data came from immunoSEQ multiplex PCR; TCRdb stores just in-frame clones and leaves some out. The sample includes approximately 70,000 clones, roughly 72% seen only once; the top ten take about 6%. The trim removed 4 bases at V and 8 bases at J, leaving 11 bases unmatched. Germline CDR1 is SNHLY and CDR2 is FYNNEI. The CDR3 has 15 residues. The receptor was isolated from a man between 45 and 60 years old in good health and CMV-seronegative. This chain uses TRBV2 with TRBJ1-2, with 9 bases identical to TRBD1. Sequencing input: PBMCs. CDR3: CASSGYRGPAEGYTF. The CDR3, as DNA: TGTGCCAGCAGTGGCTACAGGGGGCCTGCAGAAGGCTACACCTTC.